This TCR beta chain was documented in a study of T cells after yellow fever vaccination. On the study more broadly: Researchers used SMART-Seq v4 Ultra Low Input to prepare fractions that had low cell numbers. Study findings and constraints: The secondary response showed a weaker magnitude and a faster peak, day 5 versus 15. After the booster, about 95% of CD4 and around nine tenths of CD8 primary-response clones were re-detected.

The V gene end was trimmed by 4 bases and the J gene end by 6 bases; junction bases not matched to a gene: 8. Germline V CDR1 and CDR2: SGHDN, FVKESK. The CDR3 runs to 17 residues. Comments on this clonotype: Its antigen is as yet unknown.

Template switching with 5'RACE generated the TCR cDNA and added a universal primer site and UMIs. TCRdb re-called the 5' RACE reads through MiXCR, storing one row per CDR3 protein. The repertoire holds 500,000 to 700,000 distinct CDR3 sequences, with over 15% as singletons. Specimen: PBMCs, collected 15 days after the yellow fever booster vaccination. The rearrangement joins TRBV14 to TRBJ2-1; the match to TRBD2 covers 14 bases. The receptor was derived from a man between 25 and 39 years old who received the YFV17D yellow fever vaccine. Written as DNA, the CDR3 is TGTGCCAGCAGCCCAGCAGGACTAGCGGGAGGAGCCAATGAGCAGTTCTTC. Its protein product is CASSPAGLAGGANEQFF.